Presented here are 10 T cell receptor beta chains from one specimen sequenced in a study of preoperative IRX-2 immunotherapy in early breast cancer. This sample's treatment: preoperative locoregional IRX-2 cytokine immunotherapy. TCRdb's copy holds only in-frame clones and misses some; the assay was immunoSEQ multiplex PCR. The sample carries approximately 100,000 clones, 86% recorded once. The material was tumor tissue, obtained after IRX-2 immunotherapy. The receptors were gathered from a human donor with breast cancer.

This chain joins TRBV5-1 and TRBJ1-2; tentatively, D is TRBD1 (5 bases). Germline CDR1 SGHRS, CDR2 YFSETQ. V lost 4 bases and J lost 4, with 20 bases in between. CDR3 size: 16 residues. CDR3: CASSPLPLGDPYGYTF. CDR3 in DNA: TGCGCCAGCAGCCCCCTACCCTTAGGGGACCCCTATGGCTACACCTTC.

This chain links TRBV5-1 with TRBJ1-1, with 8 bases aligning to TRBD1. The V segment lost 4 bases and the J segment 5 bases; nucleotides outside the gene matches: 10. Germline values: CDR1 SGHRS, CDR2 YFSETQ. This CDR3 has 15 residues. CDR3 nucleotide sequence: TGCGCCAGCAGCGGTGGAACAGGGGGAGGGACTGAAGCTTTCTTT. Its translation is CASSGGTGGGTEAFF.

The chain joins TRBV6-4 to TRBJ1-3, with D perhaps matching TRBD1 (5 bases). This CDR3 comprises 17 residues. V gave up 3 bases and J gave up 0 bases, with 15 bases separating them. The germline V gene has CDR1 MRHNA and CDR2 SNTAGT. CDR3 DNA: TGTGCCAGCAGTGAACCGCCGGGGACCTCCTCTGGAAACACCATATATTTT. Its translation is CASSEPPGTSSGNTIYF.

V usage is TRBV29-1 and J usage is TRBJ2-1, with D perhaps matching TRBD2 (6 bases). Per germline, CDR1 SQVTM and CDR2 ANQGSEA. V lost 0 bases and J 1 base, leaving 7 bases between the germline ends. The CDR3 is made up of 14 amino acids. The CDR3 DNA follows: TGCAGCGTTGAAGATAGCGGATCCTACAATGAGCAGTTCTTC. It codes for CSVEDSGSYNEQFF.

V is TRBV5-1 and J is TRBJ2-5; the D gene is possibly TRBD2 (6 bases). Trimming stripped 0 bases from V and 7 bases from J, with 16 bases between. From germline, CDR1 is SGHRS and CDR2 YFSETQ. The CDR3 extends over 15 amino acids. The CDR3, as DNA: TGCGCCAGCAGCTTGGATAGCGGATTCCTGGTGACCCAGTACTTC. Amino acid sequence: CASSLDSGFLVTQYF.

V is TRBV7-5 and J is TRBJ1-2; no check of the table's D call, TRBD1, against the DNA was made. TRBV7-5 is a pseudogene. The CDR3 is 16 residues long. CDR3 in amino acids: CASSQKTGQVPYGYTF. The CDR3 DNA follows: TGTGCCAGCAGCCAGAAGACAGGGCAGGTTCCCTATGGCTACACCTTC.

This clone was seen once. The chain carries TRBV22-1 and TRBJ2-3. TRBV22-1 is noted as a pseudogene. The CDR3 consists of 12 residues. DNA for the CDR3: TGTGCCAGTTCGGGGCCAACAGATACGCAGTATTTT. Translating gives CASSGPTDTQYF.

This sequence joins TRBV5-1 and TRBJ2-2, with 10 bases matching TRBD2. The ends lost 0 bases at V and 5 bases at J; junction bases unmatched: 4. From germline, CDR1 is SGHRS and CDR2 YFSETQ. This CDR3 is 16 amino acids long. The DNA of the CDR3 is TGCGCCAGCAGCTTGGGTCTAGCGGGAGTTACCGGGGAGCTGTTTTTT. This sequence encodes CASSLGLAGVTGELFF.

V and J are TRBV28 and TRBJ1-2; no definite D call. The CDR3 runs to 14 residues. V was shortened by 2 bases and J by 5 bases, with 12 bases between the two germline ends. In germline, CDR1 is MDHEN, CDR2 SYDVKM. The DNA for the CDR3 is TGTGCCAGCAGTTTAGAAGGCAGATCTTATGGCTACACCTTC. Protein sequence: CASSLEGRSYGYTF.

This clone was observed a few times. V and J are TRBV6-7 and TRBJ1-5; tentative D call: TRBD1 (5 bases). TRBV6-7 is classed as an ORF, of uncertain function. This CDR3 is built from 16 residues. V gave up 5 bases and J gave up 5 bases, with 19 bases separating them. This CDR3 reads CASSEASGVRHQPQHF. The CDR3 region has the DNA TGTGCCAGCAGTGAAGCCTCGGGGGTGCGCCATCAGCCCCAGCATTTT.